This T cell receptor (beta chain) was identified in a study of T cell repertoires in cytomegalovirus infection. Across the study: Public TCR beta signature analysis indicated the presence of both CMV infection and matching HLA type. Study-wide points: Cumulative frequency of public TCR beta families picked out carriers of CMV plus the relevant HLA.

TCRdb analysed the reads with MiXCR anew, one entry per CDR3 protein. The table shows about 570,000 distinct CDR3 sequences, with roughly 43% occurring only once. CDR3 length equals 14 residues. Germline assignment: CDR1 LNHDA and CDR2 SQIVND (reference sequence). Trimming took off 7 bases at V and 2 bases at J, with 13 bases between the two ends. This clonotype showed up just a few times. No antigen is known for it. The V and J genes are TRBV19 and TRBJ2-3; D possibly corresponds to TRBD1 (6 bases). The clonotype comes from a human donor in good health (CMV status not recorded). Some clones in this sample may be carry-over from other donors' samples. Sequenced here: cultured PBMCs, sampled from culture after CMV antigen stimulation. The CDR3 loop is CASKTGPNTDTQYF. The CDR3 DNA reads as TGTGCCAGTAAGACAGGACCCAACACAGATACGCAGTATTTT.